The 17 T cell receptor beta chains below were found in one sample sequenced in a study of T cells expressing NK-cell markers. TCRdb re-called the 5' RACE reads and gives one entry per CDR3 protein, without DNA. The sample data list about 260,000 distinct CDR3 sequences. Sequencing was performed on blood T cells: a sorted CD56 or NKG2C T cell subset, CD4+ or CD8+ T cells, or bulk PBMC T cells (not recorded which). The receptors shown here come from a man between 18 and 29 years old in good health.

The V call is TRBV20-1, the J call TRBJ2-2. The CDR3 has 12 amino acids. Germline-derived CDR1 and CDR2 are DFQATT and SNEGSKA (reference sequence). Here the CDR3 reads CSATSYAGELFF.

The chain has TRBV6-1 and TRBJ2-2. Germline V gene sequence: CDR1 MNHNS, CDR2 SASEGT. This CDR3 contains 15 residues. The CDR3 region is CASRDWAGNTGELFF.

J is TRBJ2-3 and V is TRBV12-3 or TRBV12-4. CDR3 length: 15 amino acids. CDR3 sequence reads: CASSPHPMSADTQYF.

The CDR3 region is CASSLYVTGAGELFF. This chain joins TRBV5-1 and TRBJ2-2; TCRdb's D call of TRBD2 is untestable without DNA. CDR1 SGHRS and CDR2 YFSETQ come from the germline V gene. CDR3 size: 15 residues.

The gene calls are TRBV6-1 and TRBJ2-1; TCRdb gives TRBD2 as the D gene, but with no DNA this cannot be confirmed. The CDR3 is 17 residues long. Germline V gene lookup returns CDR1 MNHNS and CDR2 SASEGT. Here the CDR3 reads CASSGTSGRPRYNEQFF.

The chain joins TRBV20-1 to TRBJ1-1; TCRdb reports TRBD1, a call that lacks DNA to check it against. The CDR3 covers 13 residues. CDR1 is DFQATT and CDR2 is SNEGSKA in the germline V gene (reference sequence). The CDR3 spells CSLRGQMNTEAFF.

The chain employs TRBV12-3 or TRBV12-4 and TRBJ2-3; the TCRdb call, TRBD2, lacks DNA for checking. This CDR3 has 14 residues. CDR3: CASSLGLPSDTQYF.

The rearrangement joins TRBV12-3 or TRBV12-4 to TRBJ2-1; TCRdb picks TRBD1, but there is no DNA to check that call. This CDR3 has 18 residues. The CDR3 here is CASSFAGQTLSSYNEQFF.

The V gene is TRBV13, the J gene TRBJ2-2; the D gene TCRdb calls, TRBD1, cannot be checked with no DNA. CDR1 and CDR2 from the germline V gene are PRHDT and FYEKMQ (reference sequence). The CDR3 is 14 amino acids. The CDR3 is CASSLDRGPGELFF.

This chain joins TRBV2 and TRBJ2-3; TCRdb proposes TRBD2, but this gene call is untestable without DNA. The CDR3 is 16 residues long. Looked up from germline, CDR1 is SNHLY and CDR2 is FYNNEI. CDR3 sequence: CASSRQSGRAGDTQYF.

The rearrangement joins TRBV5-1 to TRBJ2-3; TCRdb lists TRBD2, though no DNA is available to test this call. Germline V gene lookup returns CDR1 SGHRS and CDR2 YFSETQ. The CDR3 covers 13 residues. The CDR3 here is CASGEGDADTQYF.

The V call is TRBV7-2, the J call TRBJ2-1; TCRdb's D call of TRBD2 is untestable without DNA. This CDR3 is 15 amino acids long. Germline lookup yields CDR1 SGHTA and CDR2 FQGNSA. CDR3 residues: CASSLEVGSYNEQFF.

The V and J genes are TRBV30 and TRBJ1-5; there is no DNA to check the TCRdb D call of TRBD1. The CDR3 spans 14 residues. CDR1 and CDR2 from the germline V gene are GTSNPN and SVGIG (reference sequence). The CDR3 sequence: CAWSPRTGVLAQHF.

The chain is built from TRBV20-1 and TRBJ1-4; TCRdb's assignment of TRBD1 cannot be checked, as there is no DNA. CDR1 is DFQATT, CDR2 SNEGSKA, per germline (reference sequence). The CDR3 length is 15 residues. The CDR3 loop is CSAPVSGFFNEKLFF.

The chain recombines TRBV9 with TRBJ1-6; TCRdb lists TRBD1, though no DNA is available to test this call. From germline, CDR1 is SGDLS and CDR2 YYNGEE. This CDR3 is built from 14 residues. This CDR3 is CASSGPPLDSPLHF.

The genes are TRBV28 and TRBJ2-3; TCRdb indicates TRBD2, and absent DNA this call remains unverified. The CDR3 extends over 17 amino acids. Per the germline V gene, CDR1 is MDHEN and CDR2 is SYDVKM. CDR3 residues: CASSLSGGRSLADTQYF.

This chain joins TRBV3-1 and TRBJ2-2; no DNA is available, so the TRBD1 call from TCRdb remains unchecked. The CDR3 runs to 15 residues. Germline CDR1 LGHDT, CDR2 YNNKEL (reference sequence). CDR3 sequence reads: CASSYRGRINGELFF.